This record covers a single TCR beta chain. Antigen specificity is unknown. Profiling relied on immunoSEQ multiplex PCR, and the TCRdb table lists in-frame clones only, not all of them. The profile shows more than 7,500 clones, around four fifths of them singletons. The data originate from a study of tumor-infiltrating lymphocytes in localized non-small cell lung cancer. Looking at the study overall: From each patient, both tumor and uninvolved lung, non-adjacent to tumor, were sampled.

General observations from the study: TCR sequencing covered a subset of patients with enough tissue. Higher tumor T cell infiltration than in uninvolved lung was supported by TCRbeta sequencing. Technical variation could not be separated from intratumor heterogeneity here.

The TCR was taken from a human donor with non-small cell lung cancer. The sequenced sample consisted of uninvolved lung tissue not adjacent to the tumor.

The CDR3 DNA follows: TGCAGCGTTCGTAGTCGGGGGGCGAACACTGAAGCTTTCTTT. Protein product: CSVRSRGANTEAFF. V usage is TRBV29-1 and J usage is TRBJ1-1; a possible D gene is TRBD1 (6 bases). Germline V CDR1 and CDR2: SQVTM, ANQGSEA. The CDR3 loop spans 14 amino acids. V lost 5 bases and J 1 base, leaving 14 bases between the germline ends.